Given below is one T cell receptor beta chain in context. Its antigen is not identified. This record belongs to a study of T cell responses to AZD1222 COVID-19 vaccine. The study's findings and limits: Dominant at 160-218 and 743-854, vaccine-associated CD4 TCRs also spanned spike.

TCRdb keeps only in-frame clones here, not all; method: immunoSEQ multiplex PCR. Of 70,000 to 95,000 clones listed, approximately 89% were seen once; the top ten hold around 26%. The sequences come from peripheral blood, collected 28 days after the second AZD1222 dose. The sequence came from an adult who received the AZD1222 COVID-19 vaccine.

The CDR3 loop reads CAWSVWGQNTEAFF. The CDR3 DNA sequence: TGTGCCTGGAGTGTTTGGGGGCAGAACACTGAAGCTTTCTTT. V is TRBV30 and J is TRBJ1-1, with D tentatively TRBD1 (6 bases). CDR1 and CDR2 (germline): GTSNPN, SVGIG (reference sequence). The CDR3 is made up of 14 amino acids. V lost 0 bases to trimming and J lost 1 base, with 9 bases between them. The complete variable domain, with remaining parts taken from reference TRBV30 and TRBJ1-1, reads SQTIHQWPATLVQPVGSPLSLECTVEGTSNPNLYWYRQAAGRGLQLLFYSVGIGQISSEVPQNLSASRPQDRQFILSSKKLLLSDSGFYLCAWSVWGQNTEAFFGQGTRLTVV.